This T cell receptor beta chain was found in a study of blood T cell repertoires in COVID-19. Study-wide context: The study drew acute and convalescent COVID-19 samples from the United States, Italy and Spain. PBMCs, B-cell-depleted T cells, or T cells provided the cDNA or gDNA that made up the material.

The V gene's germline CDR1 is SGHTA and CDR2 FQGTGA. The CDR3 loop spans 15 amino acids. Trimming took off 2 bases at V and 4 bases at J, with 12 bases between the two ends. Assay used: immunoSEQ multiplex PCR; TCRdb lists only in-frame clones, some missing. The sample shows fewer than 350,000 clones, around 84% of them seen only once. In terms of age and location, participants ranged from roughly 18 to 95 years and lived in about 25 US areas. V is TRBV7-3 and J is TRBJ2-1; D is possibly TRBD1 (5 bases). This TCR derives from a woman in her 30s who had been exposed to COVID-19. Sequenced material: PBMCs or T cells enriched from blood (not recorded which). The CDR3 protein is CASSLGQGQYNEQFF. The CDR3 coding sequence is TGTGCCAGCAGCTTAGGGCAGGGTCAATACAATGAGCAGTTCTTC.